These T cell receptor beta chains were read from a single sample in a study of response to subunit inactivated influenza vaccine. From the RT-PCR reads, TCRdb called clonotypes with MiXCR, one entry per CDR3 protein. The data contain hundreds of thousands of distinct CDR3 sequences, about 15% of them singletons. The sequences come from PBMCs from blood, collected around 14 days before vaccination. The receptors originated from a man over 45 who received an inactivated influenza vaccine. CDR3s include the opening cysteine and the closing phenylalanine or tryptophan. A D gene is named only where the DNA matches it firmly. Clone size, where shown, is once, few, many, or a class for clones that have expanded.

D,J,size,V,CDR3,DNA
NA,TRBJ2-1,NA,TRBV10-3,CAISESVIAEGSGAFNEQFF,TGTGCCATCAGTGAGTCTGTCATTGCGGAGGGGTCAGGGGCATTCAATGAGCAGTTCTTC
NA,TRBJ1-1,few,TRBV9,CASSVVSGENTEAFF,TGTGCCAGCAGCGTAGTTTCCGGGGAGAACACTGAAGCTTTCTTT
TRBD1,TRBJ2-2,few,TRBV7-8,CASSPSGTGIGELFF,TGTGCCAGCAGCCCATCCGGGACAGGGATCGGGGAGCTGTTTTTT
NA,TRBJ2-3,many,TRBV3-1,CASSQGGAAADTQYF,TGTGCCAGCAGCCAAGGAGGCGCGGCAGCAGATACGCAGTATTTT
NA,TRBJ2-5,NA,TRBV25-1,CASSLGPPAETQYF,TGTGCCAGCAGCCTTGGCCCGCCGGCGGAGACCCAGTACTTC
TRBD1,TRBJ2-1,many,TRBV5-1,CASSFGTGLMDEQFF,TGCGCCAGCAGCTTCGGGACAGGGCTAATGGATGAGCAGTTCTTC
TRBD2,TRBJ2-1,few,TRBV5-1,CASSWTSGTYNEQFF,TGCGCCAGCAGCTGGACTAGCGGGACATACAATGAGCAGTTCTTC
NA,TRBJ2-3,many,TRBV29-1,CSGASGARGADTQYF,TGCAGCGGGGCCTCAGGGGCCCGAGGGGCAGATACGCAGTATTTT
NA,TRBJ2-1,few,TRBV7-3,CASSSQYGNEQFF,TGTGCCAGCAGCTCTCAGTATGGCAATGAGCAGTTCTTC
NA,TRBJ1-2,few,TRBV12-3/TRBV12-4,CASSLATPYGYTF,TGTGCCAGCAGTTTAGCCACCCCTTATGGCTACACCTTC
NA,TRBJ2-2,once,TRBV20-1,CSARDRRGDANTGELFF,TGCAGTGCTAGAGATCGCAGGGGGGATGCGAACACCGGGGAGCTGTTTTTT
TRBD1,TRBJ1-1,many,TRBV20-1,CSAWDRGHTEAFF,TGCAGTGCTTGGGACAGGGGCCACACTGAAGCTTTCTTT
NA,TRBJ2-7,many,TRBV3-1,CASSLSGEQYF,TGTGCCAGCAGCTTATCGGGCGAGCAGTACTTC
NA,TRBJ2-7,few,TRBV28,CASSLGRINYEQYF,TGTGCCAGCAGTTTGGGGAGGATTAACTACGAGCAGTACTTC
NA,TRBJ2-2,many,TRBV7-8,CASSSFSQGGTGELFF,TGTGCCAGCAGCTCATTCTCTCAGGGGGGGACCGGGGAGCTGTTTTTT
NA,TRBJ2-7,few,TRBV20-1,CSAMGVRYEQYF,TGCAGTGCGATGGGGGTAAGGTACGAGCAGTACTTC
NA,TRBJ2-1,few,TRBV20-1,CSGGVYNEQFF,TGCAGTGGCGGGGTCTACAATGAGCAGTTCTTC
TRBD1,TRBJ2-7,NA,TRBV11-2,CASSSITGTGSYEQYF,TGTGCCAGCAGCTCAATAACCGGGACAGGGTCCTACGAGCAGTACTTC
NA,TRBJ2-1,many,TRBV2,CASSLETSSYNEQFF,TGTGCCAGCAGTCTCGAGACTAGTTCCTACAATGAGCAGTTCTTC
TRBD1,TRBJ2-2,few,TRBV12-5,CASGLSPQGKAGELFF,TGTGCTAGTGGTTTGTCGCCACAGGGGAAGGCCGGGGAGCTGTTTTTT
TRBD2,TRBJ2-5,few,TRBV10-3,CAISESSGGRETQYF,TGTGCCATCAGTGAGTCGAGCGGGGGTCGAGAGACCCAGTACTTC
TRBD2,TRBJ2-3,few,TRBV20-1,CSATSGTTSTDTQYF,TGCAGTGCAACCTCCGGGACTACAAGCACAGATACGCAGTATTTT
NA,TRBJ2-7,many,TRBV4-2,CASSQDLVRKYEQYF,TGTGCCAGCAGCCAAGATTTGGTCAGAAAGTACGAGCAGTACTTC
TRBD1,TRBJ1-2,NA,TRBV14,CASSQRLTGEGGYTF,TGTGCCAGCAGCCAAAGATTAACAGGGGAGGGTGGCTACACCTTC
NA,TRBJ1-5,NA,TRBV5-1,CASSTGTPGEPQHF,TGCGCCAGCAGCACCGGGACACCCGGAGAGCCCCAGCATTTT
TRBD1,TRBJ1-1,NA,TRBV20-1,CSARETGRVGTEAFF,TGCAGTGCTAGAGAGACAGGGAGGGTTGGCACTGAAGCTTTCTTT
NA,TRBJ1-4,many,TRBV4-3,CASSQVEGVGEKLFF,TGCGCCAGCAGCCAAGTGGAGGGCGTCGGAGAAAAACTGTTTTTT
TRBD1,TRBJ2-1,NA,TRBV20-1,CSASPRQGFNEQFF,TGCAGTGCTAGTCCCAGACAGGGCTTCAATGAGCAGTTCTTC
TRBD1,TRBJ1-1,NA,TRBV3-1,CASSQIQDRGNTEAFF,TGTGCCAGCAGCCAAATCCAGGACAGGGGTAACACTGAAGCTTTCTTT
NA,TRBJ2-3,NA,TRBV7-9,CASSFLAYISDTQYF,TGTGCCAGCAGCTTTTTAGCGTATATCTCAGATACGCAGTATTTT
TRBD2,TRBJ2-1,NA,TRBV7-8,CASSTRVTARGVQNEQFF,TGTGCCAGCAGCACCCGGGTAACGGCGCGGGGGGTACAGAATGAGCAGTTCTTC
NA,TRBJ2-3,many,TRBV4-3,CASSLQRTDTDTQYF,TGCGCCAGCAGCCTCCAAAGGACAGATACAGATACGCAGTATTTT
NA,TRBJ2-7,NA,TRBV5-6,CASSLATRSYEQYF,TGTGCCAGCAGCTTGGCCACTCGGTCCTACGAGCAGTACTTC
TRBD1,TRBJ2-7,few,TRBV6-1,CASTRDSTYEQYF,TGTGCCAGTACACGGGACAGTACCTACGAGCAGTACTTC
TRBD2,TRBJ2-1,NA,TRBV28,CASSPGFGRAYNEQFF,TGTGCCAGCAGCCCGGGCTTCGGGAGGGCCTACAATGAGCAGTTCTTC
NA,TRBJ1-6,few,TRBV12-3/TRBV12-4,CASSPGVRSPLHF,TGTGCCAGCAGTCCCGGGGTGAGATCACCCCTCCACTTT
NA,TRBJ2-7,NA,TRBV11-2,CASSPSDGTYEQYF,TGTGCCAGCAGCCCCTCGGACGGAACCTACGAGCAGTACTTC
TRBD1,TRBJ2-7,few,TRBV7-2,CASSLDRGTFYEQYF,TGTGCCAGCAGCTTAGACAGGGGAACCTTCTACGAGCAGTACTTC
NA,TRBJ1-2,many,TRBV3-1,CASSLQRRDGYTF,TGTGCCAGCAGCTTACAGAGGCGGGATGGCTACACCTTC
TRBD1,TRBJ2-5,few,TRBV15,CATSRGQIQETQYF,TGTGCCACCAGCCGGGGACAGATCCAAGAGACCCAGTACTTC
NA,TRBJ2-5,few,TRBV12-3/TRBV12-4,CASSQNVRETQYF,TGTGCCAGCTCCCAGAACGTTCGAGAGACCCAGTACTTC
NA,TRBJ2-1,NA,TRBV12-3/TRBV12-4,CASSFNPSYNEQFF,TGTGCCAGCAGTTTTAATCCCTCCTACAATGAGCAGTTCTTC